Listed below are T cell receptor beta chains from one sample, sequenced in a study of T cell changes during pregnancy in multiple sclerosis. The data were produced by immunoSEQ multiplex PCR, yet TCRdb's version contains in-frame clones alone and is incomplete. The data contain around 36,000 clones, 80% to 95% of them singletons. The sample consisted of CD4+ T cells from peripheral blood mononuclear cells, taken in the third trimester of pregnancy. The receptors were sampled from a female donor with multiple sclerosis, enrolled in a pregnancy study. The CDR3 runs from the conserved cysteine through the conserved F or W. The order of the fields is clone size, D gene, V gene, J gene, CDR3 DNA, CDR3 protein. A D gene is named only where the DNA matches it firmly. Only some rows state a clone size, as once, few, many or a class for expanded clones.

size: -; D: -; V: TRBV6-5; J: TRBJ2-7; DNA: TGTGCCAGCAGCACTACGAACTACGAGCAGTACTTC; CDR3: CASSTTNYEQYF
size: -; D: TRBD1; V: TRBV15; J: TRBJ1-1; DNA: TGTGCCACCAGCAGAGATACAGGGGTAAACACTGAAGCTTTCTTT; CDR3: CATSRDTGVNTEAFF
size: few; D: TRBD1; V: TRBV29-1; J: TRBJ1-1; DNA: TGCAGCGTTCCGCTCCAGGGGGACACTGAAGCTTTCTTT; CDR3: CSVPLQGDTEAFF
size: -; D: -; V: TRBV6-1; J: TRBJ1-2; DNA: TGTGCCAGCAGTGAGGCGGACAGCGGTGGCTACACCTTC; CDR3: CASSEADSGGYTF
size: -; D: TRBD2; V: TRBV7-9; J: TRBJ2-1; DNA: TGTGCCAGCGGGGGGGTCGGGAGGGCCGGGAATGAGCAGTTCTTC; CDR3: CASGGVGRAGNEQFF
size: once; D: TRBD2; V: TRBV9; J: TRBJ2-3; DNA: TGTGCCAGCAGCCCACCGGGGGGTACATGGTCGGATACGCAGTATTTT; CDR3: CASSPPGGTWSDTQYF
size: -; D: -; V: TRBV5-6; J: TRBJ2-5; DNA: TGTGCCAGCAGCCTCGGTGGGGGGTCGCCGTACTTC; CDR3: CASSLGGGSPYF
size: once; D: -; V: TRBV9; J: TRBJ2-7; DNA: TGTGCCAGCAGCGTAGTATTAGATGGCGAGCAGTACTTC; CDR3: CASSVVLDGEQYF
size: -; D: TRBD2; V: TRBV5-5; J: TRBJ2-3; DNA: TGTGCCAGCAGTCGGACTAGCGGGAGGGTCACAGATACGCAGTATTTT; CDR3: CASSRTSGRVTDTQYF
size: -; D: TRBD1; V: TRBV15; J: TRBJ2-7; DNA: TGTGCCACCAGCGCACAGGGGCTTTACGAGCAGTACTTC; CDR3: CATSAQGLYEQYF
size: -; D: TRBD2; V: TRBV15; J: TRBJ2-1; DNA: TGTGCCACCAGCTCTACTAGCGGGAGTCAGTTCTTC; CDR3: CATSSTSGSQFF
size: -; D: -; V: TRBV29-1; J: TRBJ1-1; DNA: TGCAGCGTTGTTAGCTCCGGCAGGGCCAACACTGAAGCTTTCTTT; CDR3: CSVVSSGRANTEAFF
size: -; D: -; V: TRBV27; J: TRBJ2-7; DNA: TGTGCCAGCAGTTTCAAGAGAAACTACGAGCAGTACTTC; CDR3: CASSFKRNYEQYF
size: -; D: -; V: TRBV7-8; J: TRBJ2-1; DNA: TGTGCCAGCAGCTTAGATGGCGTTGGATCTAGCTCCTACAATGAGCAGTTCTTC; CDR3: CASSLDGVGSSSYNEQFF
size: -; D: -; V: TRBV28; J: TRBJ2-7; DNA: TGTGCCAGCAGTGCACCATCTAGGTCCTACGAGCAGTACTTC; CDR3: CASSAPSRSYEQYF
size: -; D: TRBD2; V: TRBV12-5; J: TRBJ2-2; DNA: TGTGCTAGTGGTTTGAGCGGGAGGAACACCGGGGAGCTGTTTTTT; CDR3: CASGLSGRNTGELFF
size: -; D: TRBD1; V: TRBV29-1; J: TRBJ1-1; DNA: TGCAGCGCGGGGGGACAGGGGAACACTGAAGCTTTCTTT; CDR3: CSAGGQGNTEAFF
size: -; D: -; V: TRBV27; J: TRBJ1-1; DNA: TGTGCCAGCAGTTTGCGGGAGGGAATGAACACTGAAGCTTTCTTT; CDR3: CASSLREGMNTEAFF
size: -; D: -; V: TRBV29-1; J: TRBJ2-7; DNA: TGCAGCGCCCAGGGGAGGGGCCTGGACTTC; CDR3: CSAQGRGLDF